This is a list of T cell receptor beta chains from one sample in a study of somatic mutations in cytotoxic T cells in rheumatoid arthritis. Sequencing used immunoSEQ multiplex PCR; TCRdb keeps in-frame clones, though not all of them. The data contain approximately 9,500 clones, over 80% of them singletons. The sequenced material came from CD8+ T cells sorted from blood. The receptors were sampled from an adult with rheumatoid arthritis. Both conserved end residues are part of each CDR3. Fields, in order: J gene, V gene, CDR3 protein.

TRBJ1-3	TRBV5-4	CASSLGRGSAGNTIYF
TRBJ2-7	TRBV5-4	CASSLTGQGREQYF
TRBJ2-2	TRBV18	CASSETGELFF
TRBJ2-1	TRBV4-1	CASSQGGGSSYNEQFF
TRBJ2-1	TRBV5-1	CASSLSGGAGNEQFF
TRBJ2-7	TRBV5-1	CASSGTLSYEQYF
TRBJ1-1	TRBV30	CAWNPGGGDTEAFF
TRBJ1-1	TRBV11-2	CASSSRDSQEAFF
TRBJ2-7	TRBV5-6	CASSEVVVGEQYF
TRBJ1-2	TRBV5-4	CASSFSESYGYTF
TRBJ2-2	TRBV7-9	CASSLTSSPAGELFF
TRBJ2-1	TRBV6-5	CASTYHSGPYNEQFF
TRBJ1-4	TRBV5-4	CASSLGAGGNEKLFF
TRBJ2-7	TRBV29-1	CSVEGAGTLGSYEQYF
TRBJ1-2	TRBV6-6	CASSSWSGGSYGYTF
TRBJ1-4	TRBV9	CASSVYGEKLFF